In this sample, the clone carrying this TCR beta chain turned up once. Its antigen is not identified. This CDR3 comprises 13 residues. In germline, CDR1 is SGHTA, CDR2 FQGNSA. The ends lost 5 bases at V and 7 bases at J; junction bases unmatched: 4. Here immunoSEQ multiplex PCR was the method, and the copy in TCRdb shows in-frame clones only, minus some. The table shows around 28,000 clones, with roughly 89% occurring only once. These data originate in a study of T cells in localized non-small cell lung cancer. Study-level findings and limits: Heterogeneity remains possible, as sequencing covered one tumor region only. Across samples, adjacent lung featured a median roughly 62 of the top 100 tumor clones. Increased T cell density in blood showed an association with longer overall survival.

This sequence originates from a female donor over 55 with stage I lung adenocarcinoma. The input for sequencing was peripheral blood, taken before any cancer treatment. The V gene is TRBV7-2, the J gene TRBJ1-2, with 10 positions matching TRBD1. The CDR3, as DNA: TGTGCCAGCAGCACGGGACAGGGGTTTGGCTACACCTTC. As protein: CASSTGQGFGYTF. Together with reference TRBV7-2 and TRBJ1-2, the CDR3 gives the full variable domain: GAGVSQSPSNKVTEKGKDVELRCDPISGHTALYWYRQSLGQGLEFLIYFQGNSAPDKSGLPSDRFSAERTGGSVSTLTIQRTQQEDSAVYLCASSTGQGFGYTFGSGTRLTVV.